This TCR beta chain was recovered during a study of OX40 agonist ivuxolimab in advanced cancers. With respect to the entire study: The costimulatory receptor OX40 (CD134) was targeted by ivuxolimab, a fully human IgG2 agonistic monoclonal antibody. Intravenous ivuxolimab was administered to patients every 2 weeks at six dose levels: 0.01, 0.1, 0.3, 1.5, 3 and 10 mg/kg. In the dose-escalation cohort, over 65% of patients were male, and the mean age was around 60 years, with a range of 23 to 79. The monotherapy dose-escalation portion (N ≈ 52 patients) of the phase I ivuxolimab trial is reported in the paper. Prior anti-PD-1, anti-PD-L1 or anti-CTLA-4 therapy was permitted, and checkpoint inhibitors had been received by roughly 40% of dose-escalation patients. Partial responses were achieved by three dose-escalation patients, of whom one had hepatocellular carcinoma and two had cutaneous melanoma. Peripheral TCRbeta sequencing aimed to test whether ivuxolimab altered TCR sequence diversity and caused clonal T-cell expansion. Of the approximately 54 patients in dose escalation, approximately 20 had hepatocellular carcinoma, around 15 had melanoma, 9 had renal cell carcinoma and 9 had head and neck cancer.

The trial excluded patients who had a history of autoimmune disease or were on systemic immunosuppression. Peripheral blood for TCR sequencing was collected from all dose cohorts at baseline, on cycle 4 day 1, and on cycle 7 day 1. Samples came from an open-label, multicenter, first-in-human phase I dose-escalation trial of ivuxolimab. Adults with locally advanced or metastatic head and neck squamous cell, hepatocellular, melanoma or renal cell carcinoma were enrolled in the trial. Before TCR sequencing, CD4+ and CD8+ T cells were separately sorted from peripheral blood. Paper-wide results and their limitations: After ivuxolimab, CD8+ T cells had more expanded clones than CD4+ T cells on average. In the 0.1-3.0 mg/kg groups, partial responders were among the patients with the lowest normalized peripheral clonal expansion, particularly in CD8+ T cells. Low levels of normalized T-cell clonal expansion were also shown by some nonresponding patients. Antigen specificity was not determined for the clonally expanded peripheral T cells. At doses of 0.1 to 3.0 mg/kg, clonal expansion of both CD4+ and CD8+ T cells in blood was seen between baseline and week 6.

Compared with germline, V lacks 3 bases and J lacks 1 base; bases without a gene match: 2. There are 16 amino acids in the CDR3, from cysteine to phenylalanine inclusive. Just CDR3 DNA is preserved here, 48 bases in frame from base 1. The germline V gene (reference sequence) supplies CDR1 SEHNR and CDR2 FQNEAQ. Points on this clone: Its cognate antigen has yet to be identified. Base-call qualities are not available, and no considerably larger clone is one nucleotide away.

Genomic DNA was isolated from the sorted cells so that the TCRbeta CDR3 region could be sequenced. TCRbeta CDR3 regions were sequenced using the immunoSEQ Assay. TCRdb re-hosts the immuneACCESS table, in-frame sequences only. Its copies lack some clones; in the studies checked, an unresolved V gene accounts for under half of them, and the cause for the rest is not known. Counted in this sample were roughly 41,000 clones; around four fifths of them appeared once. The ten largest clones take up less than 45% of the sample. The clonotype was recovered from an adult with an advanced solid tumor such as melanoma, head and neck, liver or kidney cancer. The sequence is built from TRBV7-9 and TRBJ2-3, and 12 junctional nucleotides match TRBD2. The sample consisted of CD4+ or CD8+ T cells sorted from blood, taken in a trial of the OX40 agonist ivuxolimab. The DNA sequence is as follows: TGTGCCAGCAGCTTCCGGACTAGCGGGGGCACAGATACGCAGTATTTT. Protein translation: CASSFRTSGGTDTQYF.